Below, 8 T cell receptor beta chains from the same sample are listed, as sequenced in a study of blood T cell repertoires in COVID-19. The method was immunoSEQ multiplex PCR; TCRdb's version includes in-frame clones alone and lacks a portion of them. The sample shows roughly 99,000 clones, about 91% of them seen only once. Material: peripheral blood. These receptors were collected from a middle-aged man with active or convalescent COVID-19.

This clone was seen only once. The chain is built from TRBV28 and TRBJ2-4; 8 bases align to TRBD2. The V segment lost 1 base and the J segment 6 bases; nucleotides outside the gene matches: 8. The CDR3 is 16 residues long. Germline CDR1 reads MDHEN; CDR2 reads SYDVKM. The CDR3 spells CASSLSVAGSPNIQYF. CDR3 DNA sequence: TGTGCCAGCAGTTTATCAGTAGCGGGAAGCCCAAACATTCAGTACTTC.

The chain uses TRBV7-2 and TRBJ2-7, with TRBD2 matching over 7 bases. This CDR3 contains 14 residues. V gave up 4 bases and J gave up 0 bases; unmatched junction bases: 3. The germline V gene has CDR1 SGHTA and CDR2 FQGNSA. The CDR3 region is CASSSIAGSYEQYF. CDR3 nucleotides: TGTGCCAGCAGCTCCATAGCGGGCTCCTACGAGCAGTACTTC. The whole variable domain, remainder taken from reference TRBV7-2 and TRBJ2-7, is GAGVSQSPSNKVTEKGKDVELRCDPISGHTALYWYRQSLGQGLEFLIYFQGNSAPDKSGLPSDRFSAERTGGSVSTLTIQRTQQEDSAVYLCASSSIAGSYEQYFGPGTRLTVT.

The gene calls are TRBV28 and TRBJ2-7, with 7 positions matching TRBD1. Looked up from germline, CDR1 is MDHEN and CDR2 is SYDVKM. The CDR3 covers 15 residues. With V trimmed by 6 bases and J by 5 bases, 13 bases remained unmatched. CDR3: CASRISTGSSHEQYF. CDR3 sequence (DNA): TGTGCCAGCAGAATCTCGACAGGGTCAAGCCACGAGCAGTACTTC.

V is TRBV4-1 and J is TRBJ1-2; D remains ambiguous. Germline-derived CDR1 and CDR2 are MGHRA and YSYEKL. The CDR3 runs to 17 residues. Trimming stripped 0 bases from V and 2 bases from J, with 16 bases between. This chain's CDR3 is CASSQDEGEPRNYGYTF. The CDR3 DNA follows: TGCGCCAGCAGCCAAGATGAGGGCGAGCCCAGGAACTATGGCTACACCTTC.

V usage is TRBV24-1 and J usage is TRBJ1-5, with D tentatively TRBD1 (5 bases). Germline V gene sequence: CDR1 KGHDR, CDR2 SFDVKD. Trimming left V 8 bases short and J 2 bases short, with 12 bases between. The CDR3 is made up of 14 amino acids. Written as DNA, the CDR3 is TGTGCCACCATGGGGGGGGGTGGCAATCAGCCCCAGCATTTT. This codes for CATMGGGGNQPQHF.

The gene calls are TRBV28 and TRBJ2-3; D is possibly TRBD1 (6 bases). This CDR3 spans 14 amino acids. Between the trimmed V and J ends, which lost 7 bases and 4 bases, there was a span of 15 bases. In germline, CDR1 is MDHEN, CDR2 SYDVKM. For the CDR3, the DNA is TGTGCCAGCAAGGGACATCCTTTAGCAGATACGCAGTATTTT. Translated, it gives CASKGHPLADTQYF.

V is TRBV7-8 and J is TRBJ2-7, with D unclear. The V end was cut by 1 base, the J end by 7 bases, with 11 bases between. This CDR3 is built from 13 residues. Germline loops: CDR1 SGHVS, CDR2 FQNEAQ. The CDR3 is CASSLGGNREQYF. The CDR3 region has the DNA TGTGCCAGCAGCTTAGGAGGAAATAGAGAGCAGTACTTC.

The chain is built from TRBV6-2 or TRBV6-3 and TRBJ2-7; no definite D call. Germline CDR1 reads MNHEY; CDR2 reads SVGEGT. Trimming pared 5 bases from V and 2 bases from J, leaving 13 bases between. The CDR3 has 14 amino acids. The CDR3 here is CASSVRSATYEQYF. CDR3 DNA: TGTGCCAGCAGTGTCCGGAGCGCAACCTACGAGCAGTACTTC.